The 14 T cell receptor beta chains in this list originate from one sample, sequenced in a study of cytotoxic CD8 clonotypes in ibrutinib-treated CLL. Assay used: immunoSEQ multiplex PCR; TCRdb lists only in-frame clones, some missing. The sample records about 270,000 clones, roughly four fifths being singletons. The source material was PBMCs, sampled at disease progression, from a patient treated with ibrutinib. These receptor sequences come from a human donor with chronic lymphocytic leukemia.

The chain links TRBV11-3 to TRBJ2-2; 7 positions agree with TRBD1. Germline V gives CDR1 SGHNT, CDR2 YENEEA. After removal of 5 bases from V and 4 bases from J, the junction contained 4 bases not matched to a gene. This CDR3 region has 14 residues. The chain's CDR3 is CASSRQGSTGELFF. The CDR3 DNA follows: TGTGCCAGCAGCCGACAGGGAAGCACCGGGGAGCTGTTTTTT.

This sequence joins TRBV4-1 and TRBJ2-7; 10 bases match TRBD1. Per germline, CDR1 MGHRA and CDR2 YSYEKL. This CDR3 has 14 amino acids. J was trimmed by 3 bases and V by 7 bases; bases with no gene match: 6. CDR3 residues: CASKPGQGSYEQYF. The CDR3 nucleotides are TGCGCCAGCAAGCCGGGACAGGGGAGCTACGAGCAGTACTTC.

The chain recombines TRBV4-1 with TRBJ1-1; D may be TRBD1 (6 bases). The CDR3 loop spans 15 amino acids. V was shortened by 4 bases and J by 4 bases, with 16 bases between the two germline ends. Germline V gives CDR1 MGHRA, CDR2 YSYEKL. This CDR3 reads CASSLVKQGGTEAFF. CDR3 nucleotide sequence: TGCGCCAGCAGCCTCGTAAAACAGGGAGGCACTGAAGCTTTCTTT.

This clone has a handful of counts. This chain links TRBV6-5 with TRBJ2-7; D not certain. Deletions cut 4 bases from V and 4 bases from J, with 11 bases between. This CDR3 has 13 residues. In germline, CDR1 is MNHEY, CDR2 SVGAGI. DNA for the CDR3: TGTGCCAGCAGTTCCGGACCCTGGTACGAGCAGTACTTC. It yields the protein CASSSGPWYEQYF.

This clone was observed a handful of times. In DNA, the CDR3 is TGTGCCAGCTCACGGGACAGATACGAGCAGTACTTC. Protein product: CASSRDRYEQYF. The chain carries TRBV18 and TRBJ2-7; 7 positions agree with TRBD1. CDR1 is KGHSH and CDR2 is LQKENI in the germline V gene. This CDR3 region has 12 residues. After removal of 4 bases from V and 4 bases from J, the junction contained 1 base not matched to a gene.

The chain joins TRBV5-6 to TRBJ1-4, with 12 bases that match TRBD1. Germline V lookup: CDR1 SGHDT, CDR2 YYEEEE. The CDR3 is 14 amino acids. V gave up 4 bases and J gave up 10 bases; unmatched junction bases: 5. This chain's CDR3 is CASSQGTGGGKLFF. CDR3 nucleotide sequence: TGTGCCAGCAGCCAGGGGACAGGGGGCGGAAAACTGTTTTTT.

This clone was observed once. The J gene is TRBJ2-3, the V gene TRBV7-9, with D perhaps matching TRBD2 (5 bases). Trimming shortened V by 0 bases and J by 3 bases, and 7 bases separated the two germline ends. The CDR3 sequence is 14 residues long. Germline CDR1 SEHNR, CDR2 FQNEAQ (reference sequence). The CDR3 DNA is TGTGCCAGCAGCTTAGCGTCGGGAACAGATACGCAGTATTTT. This sequence encodes CASSLASGTDTQYF.

There are a few counts of this clone. The chain employs TRBV6-4 and TRBJ2-2; tentative D call: TRBD1 (5 bases). This CDR3 region has 14 residues. Trimming removed 4 bases at V and 4 bases at J, with 10 bases between. From germline, CDR1 is MRHNA and CDR2 SNTAGT. The CDR3 spells CASSANRGTGELFF. CDR3 DNA sequence: TGTGCCAGCAGTGCTAATAGGGGCACCGGGGAGCTGTTTTTT.

V gene TRBV5-1 combines with J gene TRBJ1-4; D is undetermined. This CDR3 spans 14 amino acids. Germline CDR1 SGHRS, CDR2 YFSETQ. The V and J ends lost 5 bases and 8 bases respectively, with 16 bases between them. CDR3: CASRPGGEWEKLFF. The CDR3, as DNA: TGCGCCAGCAGGCCAGGCGGTGAGTGGGAAAAACTGTTTTTT.

Notes on this clone: A much larger clone sits a single nucleotide away, making a read error possible. The chain links TRBV7-7 to TRBJ2-2; D not certain. From germline, CDR1 is SSHAT and CDR2 FNYEAQ (reference sequence). V was pared by 2 bases and J by 3 bases, with 4 bases between. This CDR3 has 13 amino acids. CDR3 bases: TGTGCCAGCAGCTTATTGGACACCGGGGAGCTGTTTTTT. It specifies CASSLLDTGELFF.

This sequence joins TRBV4-2 and TRBJ2-7; 9 nucleotides match TRBD2. Germline-derived CDR1 and CDR2 are LGHNA and YNFKEQ. This CDR3 has 16 amino acids. Trimming at V came to 0 bases and at J to 4 bases, leaving 7 bases not matched to a gene. CDR3 amino acids: CASSQESGGRGYEQYF. CDR3 nucleotide sequence: TGTGCCAGCAGCCAAGAGAGCGGGGGGCGGGGGTACGAGCAGTACTTC.

The V and J genes are TRBV5-1 and TRBJ2-1; TRBD2 agrees at 14 bases. Germline CDR1 reads SGHRS; CDR2 reads YFSETQ. This CDR3 has 19 amino acids. J gave up 4 bases and V 0 bases, and 9 bases lay outside the gene matches. The CDR3: CASSLAGTSGRARYNEQFF. As DNA, the CDR3 is TGCGCCAGCAGCTTGGCAGGGACTAGCGGGAGAGCGAGGTACAATGAGCAGTTCTTC. Full variable domain (rest looked up from reference TRBV5-1 and TRBJ2-1): KAGVTQTPRYLIKTRGQQVTLSCSPISGHRSVSWYQQTPGQGLQFLFEYFSETQRNKGNFPGRFSGRQFSNSRSEMNVSTLELGDSALYLCASSLAGTSGRARYNEQFFGPGTRLTVL.

The chain recombines TRBV4-1 with TRBJ1-5, with TRBD1 matching over 9 bases. J gave up 7 bases and V 4 bases, and 8 bases lay outside the gene matches. CDR3 length: 15 amino acids. Germline V gives CDR1 MGHRA, CDR2 YSYEKL. DNA for the CDR3: TGCGCCAGCAGCCCCATGGACAGGGGATACCAGCCCCAGCATTTT. Its translation is CASSPMDRGYQPQHF.

This clone appeared once. CDR3 DNA: TGCGCCAGCAGCCAGGGACAGGGGAAGTCTGGGGCCAACGTCCTGACTTTC. Encoded protein: CASSQGQGKSGANVLTF. The J gene is TRBJ2-6, the V gene TRBV4-1; 10 positions agree with TRBD1. There are 17 residues in the CDR3. The V segment lost 3 bases and the J segment 1 base; nucleotides outside the gene matches: 3. CDR1 and CDR2 from the germline V gene are MGHRA and YSYEKL.